This T cell receptor beta chain was sequenced for a study of T cell clones after liver transplantation. Findings and caveats of the study: Circulating graft-donor-reactive CD4 TCRbeta sequences fell significantly post-transplant in 5 of 8 subjects. Graft donor-reactive T cells possibly entered the graft instead of undergoing deletion.

A remark on this clone: What it binds is unknown.

Measured with immunoSEQ multiplex PCR; TCRdb has only the in-frame clones, and not every one. The sample has around 60,000 clones; about two thirds are singletons. The CDR3 length is 13 residues. The V and J ends lost 5 bases and 9 bases respectively, with 14 bases between them. CDR1 is SGHTA, CDR2 FQGNSA, per germline. The gene calls are TRBV7-2 and TRBJ2-1; D gene uncertain. The material was CD4+ T cells from blood, obtained before liver transplant. This TCR derives from a human donor who received a liver transplant. In DNA form, the CDR3 reads TGTGCCAGCAGCGTTCGGTGGGCCAGTGAGCAGTTCTTC. Its translation is CASSVRWASEQFF. Using reference TRBV7-2 and TRBJ2-1 for the parts outside the CDR3, the full variable domain is GAGVSQSPSNKVTEKGKDVELRCDPISGHTALYWYRQSLGQGLEFLIYFQGNSAPDKSGLPSDRFSAERTGGSVSTLTIQRTQQEDSAVYLCASSVRWASEQFFGPGTRLTVL.